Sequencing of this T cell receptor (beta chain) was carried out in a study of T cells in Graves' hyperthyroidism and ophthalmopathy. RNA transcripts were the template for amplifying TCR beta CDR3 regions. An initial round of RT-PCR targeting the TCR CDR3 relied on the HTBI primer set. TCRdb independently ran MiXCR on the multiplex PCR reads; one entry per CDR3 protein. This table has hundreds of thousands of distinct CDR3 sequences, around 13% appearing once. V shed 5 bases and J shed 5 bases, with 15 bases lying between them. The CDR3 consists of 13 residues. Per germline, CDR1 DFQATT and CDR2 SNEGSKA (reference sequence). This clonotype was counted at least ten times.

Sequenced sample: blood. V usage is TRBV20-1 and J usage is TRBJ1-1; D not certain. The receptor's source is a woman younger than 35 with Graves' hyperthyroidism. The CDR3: CSAPRGSETEAFF. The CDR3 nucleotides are TGCAGTGCTCCCCGTGGTTCGGAAACTGAAGCTTTCTTT.